A selection of T cell receptor beta chains follows, all from one sample in a study of relationships among human T cell subsets. MiXCR, applied by TCRdb to the multiplex PCR reads, yields one record per CDR3 protein. The sample has roughly 7,000 distinct CDR3 sequences; under 70% are singletons. Input material: naive and transitional (CD45RA+) T cells sorted from blood. These receptor sequences come from a man aged 40-49 years in good health. CDR3s include the opening cysteine and the closing phenylalanine or tryptophan. D genes are given only for firm matches. The size field is filled for only some rows; it gives once, few, many or a size class.

j_gene | d_gene | v_gene | abundance | CDR3aa | CDR3nt
TRBJ2-1 | TRBD1 | TRBV7-9 | once | CASSEQGAGEQFF | TGTGCCAGCAGCGAACAGGGGGCGGGTGAGCAGTTCTTC
TRBJ2-7 | - | TRBV28 | - | CASSFGFRGATTYEQYF | TGTGCCAGCAGTTTTGGGTTCCGGGGTGCGACAACCTACGAGCAGTACTTC
TRBJ2-7 | - | TRBV29-1 | - | CSVGADSYEQYF | TGCAGCGTTGGGGCAGACTCCTACGAGCAGTACTTC
TRBJ2-1 | - | TRBV19 | - | CASSNPVSEQFF | TGTGCCAGTAGTAATCCGGTATCAGAGCAGTTCTTC
TRBJ2-1 | - | TRBV12-3/TRBV12-4 | - | CASSLRRKDNEQFF | TGTGCCAGCAGTTTACGGAGGAAGGACAATGAGCAGTTCTTC
TRBJ1-3 | TRBD1 | TRBV6-5 | - | CASSAGQGANTIYF | TGTGCCAGCAGTGCGGGACAGGGGGCAAACACCATATATTTT
TRBJ2-7 | - | TRBV28 | few | CASSFSPYEQYF | TGTGCCAGCAGTTTTTCCCCGTACGAGCAGTACTTC
TRBJ2-7 | - | TRBV11-2 | - | CASSLDRGGGYEQYF | TGTGCCAGCAGCTTAGATCGGGGAGGGGGCTACGAGCAGTACTTC
TRBJ2-7 | TRBD2 | TRBV29-1 | - | CSVEDSGDEQYF | TGCAGCGTTGAAGACAGCGGGGACGAGCAGTACTTC
TRBJ1-1 | - | TRBV10-3 | - | CAISESVYQAFF | TGTGCCATCAGTGAGTCGGTGTATCAAGCTTTCTTT
TRBJ2-5 | - | TRBV10-3 | - | CAISDPDGGLETQYF | TGTGCCATCAGTGACCCAGATGGAGGGCTGGAGACCCAGTACTTC
TRBJ1-5 | - | TRBV3-1 | - | CASSYPGSNQPQHF | TGTGCCAGCAGCTACCCGGGTAGCAATCAGCCCCAGCATTTT
TRBJ1-1 | TRBD1 | TRBV11-2 | - | CASSMTGTFLSRHMNTEAFF | TGTGCCAGCAGCATGACAGGGACCTTCTTATCTCGGCATATGAACACTGAAGCTTTCTTT
TRBJ2-1 | - | TRBV3-1 | - | CASSHQPTGSGHNEQFF | TGTGCCAGCAGCCATCAACCAACGGGTAGCGGTCACAATGAGCAGTTCTTC
TRBJ2-7 | - | TRBV28 | - | CASQQTGEQYF | TGTGCCAGCCAGCAGACCGGAGAGCAGTACTTC
TRBJ2-3 | - | TRBV9 | - | CASSVALTDTQYF | TGTGCCAGCAGCGTAGCCCTCACAGATACGCAGTATTTT
TRBJ2-3 | TRBD2 | TRBV12-3/TRBV12-4 | - | CASDLAGGTDTQYF | TGTGCCAGCGATTTAGCGGGAGGGACAGATACGCAGTATTTT
TRBJ2-7 | TRBD2 | TRBV20-1 | - | CSALGLAGGDEQYF | TGCAGTGCTCTGGGACTAGCGGGAGGCGACGAGCAGTACTTC
TRBJ2-7 | - | TRBV28 | - | CASSSHSGGLYEQYF | TGTGCCAGCAGCTCCCACTCCGGGGGGCTCTACGAGCAGTACTTC
TRBJ2-2 | - | TRBV7-9 | - | CAGQMTVPGELFF | TGTGCCGGCCAAATGACCGTGCCCGGGGAGCTGTTTTTT
TRBJ1-2 | TRBD1 | TRBV20-1 | - | CSARVAGGNYGYTF | TGCAGTGCTAGAGTGGCAGGGGGTAACTATGGCTACACCTTC
TRBJ2-6 | TRBD1 | TRBV7-3 | - | CASSLRQGVTNVLTF | TGTGCCAGCAGCTTACGACAGGGGGTCACCAACGTCCTGACTTTC
TRBJ2-3 | - | TRBV28 | once | CASSSPSAADTQYF | TGTGCCAGCAGTTCGCCTAGCGCGGCAGATACGCAGTATTTT
TRBJ1-5 | - | TRBV28 | - | CASSLRDPNQPQHF | TGTGCCAGCAGTTTACGGGACCCCAATCAGCCCCAGCATTTT
TRBJ2-1 | - | TRBV7-9 | - | CASSLELGEQFF | TGTGCCAGCAGCTTAGAGCTGGGGGAGCAGTTCTTC
TRBJ2-7 | TRBD1 | TRBV5-1 | - | CASSSLTGQGFDEQYF | TGCGCCAGCAGCTCTCTTACCGGACAGGGGTTCGACGAGCAGTACTTC
TRBJ2-5 | TRBD2 | TRBV7-9 | - | CASSSWTSEQETQYF | TGTGCCAGCAGCTCTTGGACTAGCGAACAAGAGACCCAGTACTTC
TRBJ2-3 | - | TRBV11-2 | - | CASSLEWARGADTQYF | TGTGCCAGCAGCTTAGAATGGGCTAGGGGTGCAGATACGCAGTATTTT
TRBJ2-6 | - | TRBV4-1 | - | CASSQASGTGANVLTF | TGCGCCAGCAGCCAAGCTTCAGGGACTGGGGCCAACGTCCTGACTTTC
TRBJ1-1 | - | TRBV7-9 | - | CASSPQVGTEAFF | TGTGCCAGCAGCCCCCAGGTGGGCACTGAAGCTTTCTTT
TRBJ2-3 | - | TRBV14 | - | CASSYNRRDTQYF | TGTGCCAGCAGCTATAACCGCAGAGATACGCAGTATTTT
TRBJ1-2 | - | TRBV28 | - | CASSLLGQPLNYGYTF | TGTGCCAGCAGCCTTCTCGGACAGCCTCTTAACTATGGCTACACCTTC
TRBJ2-1 | - | TRBV29-1 | - | CSVAHDEQFF | TGCAGCGTCGCACACGATGAGCAGTTCTTC
TRBJ1-5 | - | TRBV28 | - | CASSFPGISPNKSNQPQHF | TGTGCCAGCAGTTTTCCTGGAATTAGTCCTAACAAATCCAATCAGCCCCAGCATTTT
TRBJ1-2 | - | TRBV27 | - | CASSLGTSYGYTF | TGTGCCAGCAGTTTAGGGACATCTTATGGCTACACCTTC
TRBJ1-2 | TRBD1 | TRBV5-1 | - | CASSQQGNYGYTF | TGCGCCAGCAGCCAACAGGGGAACTATGGCTACACCTTC
TRBJ2-2 | TRBD1 | TRBV2 | - | CASSGGGAGTGELFF | TGTGCCAGCAGTGGAGGGGGCGCGGGCACCGGGGAGCTGTTTTTT
TRBJ2-1 | TRBD2 | TRBV12-3/TRBV12-4 | - | CASSTGLGASNEQFF | TGTGCCAGCAGTACGGGACTAGGAGCGTCCAATGAGCAGTTCTTC
TRBJ2-7 | - | TRBV20-1 | - | CSARWPSSYEQYF | TGCAGTGCTCGGTGGCCCAGCTCCTACGAGCAGTACTTC
TRBJ1-5 | TRBD1 | TRBV29-1 | once | CSARQGARQPQHF | TGCAGCGCCCGACAGGGGGCAAGGCAGCCCCAGCATTTT
TRBJ2-1 | - | TRBV12-3/TRBV12-4 | - | CASSLIAASSYNEQFF | TGTGCCAGCAGTTTAATAGCGGCGAGCTCCTACAATGAGCAGTTCTTC
TRBJ2-5 | TRBD1 | TRBV6-5 | - | CASSPGQGAEETQYF | TGTGCCAGCAGTCCCGGACAGGGGGCCGAGGAGACCCAGTACTTC
TRBJ1-2 | - | TRBV5-1 | - | CASSLGDTLYGYTF | TGCGCCAGCAGCTTGGGGGACACCCTTTATGGCTACACCTTC
TRBJ2-7 | - | TRBV6-1 | once | CASRDRLETREQYF | TGTGCCAGCAGGGATAGACTAGAGACCCGCGAGCAGTACTTC
TRBJ1-1 | - | TRBV6-2/TRBV6-3 | - | CASSYPRNTEAFF | TGTGCCAGCAGTTACCCTCGGAACACTGAAGCTTTCTTT
TRBJ1-1 | TRBD1 | TRBV6-1 | - | CASSEWTGSEAFF | TGTGCCAGCAGTGAATGGACAGGTTCTGAAGCTTTCTTT
TRBJ2-5 | TRBD2 | TRBV6-2/TRBV6-3 | - | CASSLSSGQETQYF | TGTGCCAGCAGTTTGTCTAGCGGACAAGAGACCCAGTACTTC
TRBJ1-2 | - | TRBV4-1 | - | CASSQVGSTYGYTF | TGCGCCAGCAGCCAAGTGGGCAGCACCTATGGCTACACCTTC
TRBJ2-3 | TRBD2 | TRBV27 | - | CASRLAGSTDTQYF | TGTGCCAGCAGGCTAGCGGGGAGCACAGATACGCAGTATTTT
TRBJ2-1 | - | TRBV7-8 | few | CASSLGSRTNEQFF | TGTGCCAGCAGTCTAGGGTCCAGGACCAATGAGCAGTTCTTC
TRBJ2-5 | - | TRBV7-9 | - | CASSQGRDTQETQYF | TGTGCCAGCAGCCAGGGGCGGGACACTCAAGAGACCCAGTACTTC
TRBJ2-6 | - | TRBV27 | few | CASRMQGAGANVLTF | TGTGCCAGCAGGATGCAAGGGGCTGGGGCCAACGTCCTGACTTTC
TRBJ2-5 | - | TRBV7-6 | - | CASSPGETQYF | TGTGCCAGCAGCCCAGGGGAGACCCAGTACTTC
TRBJ1-5 | TRBD1 | TRBV28 | - | CASSGRTGAQPQHF | TGTGCCAGCAGTGGGAGGACAGGGGCTCAGCCCCAGCATTTT